This is a list of T cell receptor beta chains from one sample in a study of blood T cell repertoires in COVID-19. The method was immunoSEQ multiplex PCR; TCRdb's version includes in-frame clones alone and lacks a portion of them. In the table there are roughly 45,000 clones, 70% to 90% of which are singletons. The sequencing sample was made of peripheral blood. These receptor sequences come from a man between 45 and 60 years old with active COVID-19. CDR3s include the opening cysteine and the closing phenylalanine or tryptophan. Fields, in order: D gene, V gene, J gene, clone size, CDR3 DNA, CDR3 protein. D genes are given only for firm matches. The listing skips clone size in some rows; elsewhere it reads once, few, many or a size class.

TRBD2	TRBV7-2	TRBJ2-3	NA	TGTGCCAGCAGCTTATCTAGCGGGGGGGCTAGCACAGATACGCAGTATTTT	CASSLSSGGASTDTQYF
NA	TRBV7-9	TRBJ2-3	once	TGTGCCAGCAGCTTAGAAGGGAGAAGCACAGATACGCAGTATTTT	CASSLEGRSTDTQYF
NA	TRBV7-2	TRBJ2-7	NA	TGTGCCAGCAGCAAAGGGGCCTACGAGCAGTACTTC	CASSKGAYEQYF
NA	TRBV6-5	TRBJ1-6	NA	TGTGCCAGCAGTTACGAGGGAGACAGGCCCCTCCACTTT	CASSYEGDRPLHF
NA	TRBV14	TRBJ2-3	NA	TGTGCCAGCAGCCGACTGGCCGGCACAGATACGCAGTATTTT	CASSRLAGTDTQYF
NA	TRBV7-2	TRBJ1-2	NA	TGTGCCAGCAGCTTAGAGCGCACATATAACTATGGCTACACCTTC	CASSLERTYNYGYTF
TRBD1	TRBV19	TRBJ1-1	NA	TGTGCCAGTACGTTCGGGTCAGGACAGGGGCCGAATTTCGCTTTCTTT	CASTFGSGQGPNFAFF
NA	TRBV14	TRBJ2-1	NA	TGTGCCAGCAGCCAAGATCGTCTCTCCGGTGAGCAGTTCTTC	CASSQDRLSGEQFF
NA	TRBV7-6	TRBJ1-4	NA	TGTGCCAGCAGCTTAGAAGCAGGGGTGGCAACTAATGAAAAACTGTTTTTT	CASSLEAGVATNEKLFF
NA	TRBV3-1/TRBV3-2	TRBJ2-3	NA	TGTGCCAGCAGCCATGGGCCCCATACGCAGTATTTT	CASSHGPHTQYF
NA	TRBV7-3	TRBJ2-1	NA	TGTGCCAGCAGCTTATCGGGGAGCTACAATGAGCAGTTCTTC	CASSLSGSYNEQFF